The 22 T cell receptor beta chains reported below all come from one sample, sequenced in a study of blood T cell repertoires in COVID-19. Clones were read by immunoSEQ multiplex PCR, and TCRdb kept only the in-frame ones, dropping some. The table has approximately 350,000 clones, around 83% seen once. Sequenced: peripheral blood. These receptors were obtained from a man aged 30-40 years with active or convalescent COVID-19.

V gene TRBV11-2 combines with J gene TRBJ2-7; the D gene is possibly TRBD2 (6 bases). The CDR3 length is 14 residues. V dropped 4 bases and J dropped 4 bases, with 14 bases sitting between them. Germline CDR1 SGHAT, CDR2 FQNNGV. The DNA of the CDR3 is TGTGCCAGCAGCTCCTACCGGGACTTTTACGAGCAGTACTTC. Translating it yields CASSSYRDFYEQYF.

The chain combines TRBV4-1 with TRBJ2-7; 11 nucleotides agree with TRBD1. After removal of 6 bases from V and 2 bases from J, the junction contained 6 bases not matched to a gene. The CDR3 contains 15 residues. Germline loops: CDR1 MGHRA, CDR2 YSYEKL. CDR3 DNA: TGCGCCAGCAGTTACCCGGGACAGGGGGCCTACGAGCAGTACTTC. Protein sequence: CASSYPGQGAYEQYF.

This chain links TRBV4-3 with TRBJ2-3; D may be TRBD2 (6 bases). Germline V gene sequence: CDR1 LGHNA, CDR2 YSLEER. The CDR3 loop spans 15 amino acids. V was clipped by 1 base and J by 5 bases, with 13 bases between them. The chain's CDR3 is CASSQAVSGLDTQYF. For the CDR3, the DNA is TGCGCCAGCAGCCAAGCGGTTAGCGGACTAGATACGCAGTATTTT.

DNA of the CDR3: TGTGCCAGCAGCCCGGGGGACGTCAGCGAGCAGTTCTTC. It codes for CASSPGDVSEQFF. The chain uses TRBV28 and TRBJ2-1, with D tentatively TRBD2 (6 bases). CDR3 size: 13 residues. Per germline, CDR1 MDHEN and CDR2 SYDVKM. The germline V and J ends were trimmed by 6 bases and 10 bases, with 16 bases remaining between them. The complete variable domain, with remaining parts taken from reference TRBV28 and TRBJ2-1, reads DVKVTQSSRYLVKRTGEKVFLECVQDMDHENMFWYRQDPGLGLRLIYFSYDVKMKEKGDIPEGYSVSREKKERFSLILESASTNQTSMYLCASSPGDVSEQFFGPGTRLTVL.

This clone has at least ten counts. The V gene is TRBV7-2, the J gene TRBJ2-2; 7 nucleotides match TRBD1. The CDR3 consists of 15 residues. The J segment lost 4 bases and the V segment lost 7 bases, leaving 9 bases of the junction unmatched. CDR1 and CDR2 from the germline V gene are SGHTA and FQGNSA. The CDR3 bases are TGTGCCAGCATTCTAGACAGGGCGGGCACCGGGGAGCTGTTTTTT. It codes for CASILDRAGTGELFF.

The CDR3 reads CASSPGTGGTYEQYF. For the CDR3, the DNA is TGTGCCAGTAGTCCGGGGACAGGCGGGACCTACGAGCAGTACTTC. This rearrangement joins TRBV19 to TRBJ2-7, with 8 bases aligning to TRBD1. V lost 5 bases and J lost 2; bases outside the gene matches: 8. From germline, CDR1 is LNHDA and CDR2 SQIVND (reference sequence). This CDR3 comprises 15 residues.

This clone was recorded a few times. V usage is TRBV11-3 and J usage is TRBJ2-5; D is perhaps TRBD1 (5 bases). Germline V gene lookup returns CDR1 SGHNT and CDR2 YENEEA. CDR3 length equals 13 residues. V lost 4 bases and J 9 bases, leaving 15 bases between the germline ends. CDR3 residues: CASSSRIQGPQYF. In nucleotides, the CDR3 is TGTGCCAGCAGCTCTCGAATTCAGGGTCCCCAGTACTTC. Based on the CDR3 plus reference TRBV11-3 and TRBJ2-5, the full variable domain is EAGVVQSPRYKIIEKKQPVAFWCNPISGHNTLYWYLQNLGQGPELLIRYENEEAVDDSQLPKDRFSAERLKGVDSTLKIQPAELGDSAVYLCASSSRIQGPQYFGPGTRLLVL.

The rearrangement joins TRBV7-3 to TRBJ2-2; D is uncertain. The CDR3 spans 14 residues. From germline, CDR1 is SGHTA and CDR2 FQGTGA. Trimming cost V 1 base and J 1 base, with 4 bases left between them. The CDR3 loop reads CASSLNLNTGELFF. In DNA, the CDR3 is TGTGCCAGCAGCTTAAATCTGAACACCGGGGAGCTGTTTTTT. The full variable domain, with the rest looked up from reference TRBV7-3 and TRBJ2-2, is GAGVSQTPSNKVTEKGKYVELRCDPISGHTALYWYRQSLGQGPEFLIYFQGTGAADDSGLPNDRFFAVRPEGSVSTLKIQRTERGDSAVYLCASSLNLNTGELFFGEGSRLTVL.

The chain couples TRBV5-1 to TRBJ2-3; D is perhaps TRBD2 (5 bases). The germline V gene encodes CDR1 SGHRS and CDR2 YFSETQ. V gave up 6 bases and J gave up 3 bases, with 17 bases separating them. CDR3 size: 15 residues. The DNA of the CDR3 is TGCGCCAGCAAAATCCTCTCGGGAATTACAGATACGCAGTATTTT. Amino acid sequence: CASKILSGITDTQYF.

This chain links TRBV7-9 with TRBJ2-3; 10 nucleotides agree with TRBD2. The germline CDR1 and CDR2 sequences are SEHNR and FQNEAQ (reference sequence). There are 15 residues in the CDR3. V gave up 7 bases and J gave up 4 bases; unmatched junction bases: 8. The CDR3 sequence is CASTKREGDADTQYF. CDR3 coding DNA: TGTGCCAGCACCAAGCGGGAGGGCGACGCAGATACGCAGTATTTT.

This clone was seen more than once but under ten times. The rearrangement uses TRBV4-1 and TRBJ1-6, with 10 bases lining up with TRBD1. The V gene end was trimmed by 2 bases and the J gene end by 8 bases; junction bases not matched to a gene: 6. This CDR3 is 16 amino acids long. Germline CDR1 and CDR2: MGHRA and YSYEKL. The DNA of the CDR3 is TGCGCCAGCAGCCAATGGGGACAGGGGTTGGATTCACCCCTCCACTTT. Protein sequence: CASSQWGQGLDSPLHF.

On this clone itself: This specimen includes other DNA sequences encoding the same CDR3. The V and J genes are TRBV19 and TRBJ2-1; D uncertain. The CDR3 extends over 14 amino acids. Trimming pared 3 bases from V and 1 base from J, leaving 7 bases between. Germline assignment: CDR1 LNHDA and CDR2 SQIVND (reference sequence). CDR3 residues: CASSMSGSYNEQFF. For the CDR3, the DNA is TGTGCCAGTAGTATGTCAGGATCCTACAATGAGCAGTTCTTC.

CDR3 loop: CASSLVERFTDTQYF. In nucleotides, the CDR3 is TGCGCCAGCAGCCTCGTTGAGAGATTCACAGATACGCAGTATTTT. V usage is TRBV4-1 and J usage is TRBJ2-3, with unresolved D. Germline-derived CDR1 and CDR2 are MGHRA and YSYEKL. V was cut by 4 bases and J by 2 bases, with 13 bases left in between. This CDR3 is built from 15 residues.

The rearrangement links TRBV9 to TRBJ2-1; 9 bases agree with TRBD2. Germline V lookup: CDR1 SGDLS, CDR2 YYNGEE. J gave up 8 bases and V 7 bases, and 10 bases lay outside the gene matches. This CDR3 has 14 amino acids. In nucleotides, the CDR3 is TGTGCCAGCGGGACTAGCAGAAGTCTCTATGAGCAGTTCTTC. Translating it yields CASGTSRSLYEQFF.

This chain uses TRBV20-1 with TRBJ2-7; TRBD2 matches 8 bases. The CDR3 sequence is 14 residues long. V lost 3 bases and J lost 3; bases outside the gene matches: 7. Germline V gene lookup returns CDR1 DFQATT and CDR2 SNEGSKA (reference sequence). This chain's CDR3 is CSASLGREVYEQYF. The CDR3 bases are TGCAGTGCTAGTCTTGGGCGGGAGGTCTACGAGCAGTACTTC.

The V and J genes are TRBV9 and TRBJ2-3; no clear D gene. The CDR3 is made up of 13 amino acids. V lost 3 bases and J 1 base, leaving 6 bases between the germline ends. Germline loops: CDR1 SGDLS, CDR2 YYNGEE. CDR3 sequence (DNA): TGTGCCAGCAGCGCGTCCGGCACAGATACGCAGTATTTT. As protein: CASSASGTDTQYF.

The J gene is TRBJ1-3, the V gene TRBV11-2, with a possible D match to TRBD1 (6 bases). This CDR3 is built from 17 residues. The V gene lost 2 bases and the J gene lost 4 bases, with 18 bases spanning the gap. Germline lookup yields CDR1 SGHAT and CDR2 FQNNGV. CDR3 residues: CASSLSRTTGRGNTIYF. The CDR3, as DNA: TGTGCCAGCAGCTTAAGTCGGACCACAGGGCGCGGAAACACCATATATTTT.

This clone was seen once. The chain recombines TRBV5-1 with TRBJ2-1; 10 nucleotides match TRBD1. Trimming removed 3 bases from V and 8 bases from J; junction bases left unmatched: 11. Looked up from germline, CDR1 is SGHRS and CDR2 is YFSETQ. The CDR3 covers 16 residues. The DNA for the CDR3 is TGCGCCAGCAGCTGGACATTGCGACAGGGGGCCTATGAGCAGTTCTTC. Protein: CASSWTLRQGAYEQFF.

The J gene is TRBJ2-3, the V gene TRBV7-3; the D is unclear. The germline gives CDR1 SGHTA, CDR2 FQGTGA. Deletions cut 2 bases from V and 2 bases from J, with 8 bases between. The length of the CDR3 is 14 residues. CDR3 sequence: CASSLSLATDTQYF. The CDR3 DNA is TGTGCCAGCAGCTTATCCTTGGCCACAGATACGCAGTATTTT.

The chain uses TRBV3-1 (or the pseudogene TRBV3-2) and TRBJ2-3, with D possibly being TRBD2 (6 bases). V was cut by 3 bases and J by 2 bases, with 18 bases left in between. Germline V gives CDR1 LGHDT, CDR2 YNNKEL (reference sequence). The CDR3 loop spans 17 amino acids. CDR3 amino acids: CASSQRGLALFTDTQYF. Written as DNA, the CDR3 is TGTGCCAGCAGCCAGAGGGGACTGGCCCTGTTCACAGATACGCAGTATTTT.

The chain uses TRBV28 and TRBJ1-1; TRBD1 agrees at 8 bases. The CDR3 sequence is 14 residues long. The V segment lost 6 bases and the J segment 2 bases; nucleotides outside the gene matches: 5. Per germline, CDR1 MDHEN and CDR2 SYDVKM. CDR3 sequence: CASRDPGGNTEAFF. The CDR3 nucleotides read TGTGCCAGCAGGGATCCAGGGGGCAACACTGAAGCTTTCTTT.

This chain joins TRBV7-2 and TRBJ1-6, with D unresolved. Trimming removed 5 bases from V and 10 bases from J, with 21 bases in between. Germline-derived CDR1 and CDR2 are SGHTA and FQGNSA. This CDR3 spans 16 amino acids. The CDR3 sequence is CASSPFSAPGRSPLHF. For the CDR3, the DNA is TGTGCCAGCAGCCCATTTTCAGCCCCTGGGAGATCACCCCTCCACTTT.